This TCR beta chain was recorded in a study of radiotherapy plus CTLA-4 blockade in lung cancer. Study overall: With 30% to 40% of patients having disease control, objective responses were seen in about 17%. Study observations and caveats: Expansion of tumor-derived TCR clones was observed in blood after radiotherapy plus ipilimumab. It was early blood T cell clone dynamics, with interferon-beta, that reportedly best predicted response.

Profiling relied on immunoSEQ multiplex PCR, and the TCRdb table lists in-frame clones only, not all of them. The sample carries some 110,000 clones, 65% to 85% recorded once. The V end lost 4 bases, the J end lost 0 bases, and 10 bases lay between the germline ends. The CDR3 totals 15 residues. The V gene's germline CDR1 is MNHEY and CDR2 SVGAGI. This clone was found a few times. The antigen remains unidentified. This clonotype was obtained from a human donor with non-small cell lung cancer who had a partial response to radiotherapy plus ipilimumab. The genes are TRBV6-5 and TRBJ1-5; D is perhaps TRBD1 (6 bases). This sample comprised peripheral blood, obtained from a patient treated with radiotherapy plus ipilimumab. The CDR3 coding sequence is TGTGCCAGCAGTTGGACAGCTAATAGCAATCAGCCCCAGCATTTT. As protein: CASSWTANSNQPQHF.